A single sample gave rise to the 16 T cell receptor beta chains below, sequenced in a study of blood T cell repertoires in COVID-19. The protocol was immunoSEQ multiplex PCR, while the TCRdb copy is restricted to in-frame clones and leaves out a portion. This table has 25,000 to 30,000 clones, roughly 79% appearing once. Sequencing was performed on peripheral blood. These receptors were taken from a man between 65 and 79 years old with acute or convalescent COVID-19.

The chain is built from TRBV6-2 or TRBV6-3 and TRBJ2-6; 8 bases are a match to TRBD1. This CDR3 region has 21 residues. The V gene's germline CDR1 is MNHEY and CDR2 SVGEGT. V was clipped by 4 bases and J by 1 base; unmatched bases: 18. The DNA of the CDR3 is TGTGCCAGCAGTTTCAGAGTGAGGACAGGGTCGGCTGTATCTGGGGCCAACGTCCTGACTTTC. It encodes CASSFRVRTGSAVSGANVLTF.

The count of this clone is one. The V gene is TRBV4-3, the J gene TRBJ1-5, with TRBD1 as a possible D gene (5 bases). CDR3 length: 20 amino acids. The V gene's germline CDR1 is LGHNA and CDR2 YSLEER. V lost 0 bases to trimming and J lost 1 base, with 22 bases between them. The CDR3 DNA reads as TGCGCCAGCAGCCAAGACGCAGGGAAAGTACCTAATATGAGCAATCAGCCCCAGCATTTT. Residues: CASSQDAGKVPNMSNQPQHF.

The chain links TRBV7-9 to TRBJ1-5, with D unclear. Trimming cost V 6 bases and J 1 base, with 10 bases left between them. This CDR3 region has 14 residues. Per the germline V gene, CDR1 is SEHNR and CDR2 is FQNEAQ (reference sequence). The CDR3, as DNA: TGTGCCAGCAGTCGGTCGGGAAGCAATCAGCCCCAGCATTTT. Its protein is CASSRSGSNQPQHF. Combining the CDR3 with reference TRBV7-9 and TRBJ1-5 gives the whole variable domain DTGVSQNPRHKITKRGQNVTFRCDPISEHNRLYWYRQTLGQGPEFLTYFQNEAQLEKSRLLSDRFSAERPKGSFSTLEIQRTEQGDSAMYLCASSRSGSNQPQHFGDGTRLSIL.

This rearrangement joins TRBV28 to TRBJ1-2; a weak D match, TRBD1 (5 bases). Between the trimmed V and J ends, which lost 3 bases and 4 bases, there was a span of 15 bases. CDR1 and CDR2 (germline): MDHEN, SYDVKM. The CDR3 sequence is 15 residues long. In DNA, the CDR3 is TGTGCCAGCAGTTTTGGGGGGGTGACGGGCTATGGCTACACCTTC. This translates into CASSFGGVTGYGYTF.

The CDR3 DNA sequence: TGTGCCAGTAGTCAGATAGGGACAGTCGCGTATGAGCAGTTCTTC. It yields the protein CASSQIGTVAYEQFF. The gene calls are TRBV19 and TRBJ2-1; TRBD1 agrees at 7 bases. V lost 5 bases to trimming and J lost 8 bases; unmatched junction nucleotides: 12. CDR1 and CDR2 from the germline V gene are LNHDA and SQIVND (reference sequence). CDR3 length: 15 amino acids.

The genes are TRBV27 and TRBJ1-6, with a weak D call TRBD1 (6 bases). Germline lookup yields CDR1 MNHEY and CDR2 SMNVEV (reference sequence). V lost 6 bases and J lost 2, with 14 bases in between. This CDR3 is 16 amino acids long. CDR3 nucleotides: TGTGCCAGCAGCGAGAAGGGGGTCACCTATAATTCACCCCTCCACTTT. Its translation: CASSEKGVTYNSPLHF.

CDR3 sequence: CASSRGGRGNYGYTF. CDR3 bases: TGTGCCAGCAGTAGAGGGGGGAGGGGAAACTATGGCTACACCTTC. The rearrangement joins TRBV6-5 to TRBJ1-2, with D maybe TRBD1 (6 bases). CDR1 and CDR2 from the germline V gene are MNHEY and SVGAGI. The CDR3 is made up of 15 amino acids. The V and J ends lost 5 bases and 2 bases respectively, with 15 bases between them.

The chain is built from TRBV12-3 or TRBV12-4 and TRBJ2-7; 7 positions match TRBD1. The CDR3 extends over 13 amino acids. CDR3 in DNA: TGTGGCGAAGAGGGGACAGCTAGGGACGAGCAGTACTTC. It translates to CGEEGTARDEQYF.

This clone was seen more than once but under ten times. The chain joins TRBV7-9 to TRBJ2-1, with 7 bases matching TRBD2. Germline V lookup: CDR1 SEHNR, CDR2 FQNEAQ (reference sequence). V lost 7 bases and J lost 4; bases outside the gene matches: 13. CDR3 size: 16 residues. The CDR3, as DNA: TGTGCCAGCACCCATCCGGGGAGCGGGAAGTACAATGAGCAGTTCTTC. Residues: CASTHPGSGKYNEQFF.

The rearrangement links TRBV7-2 to TRBJ1-2; D uncertain. V shed 0 bases and J shed 10 bases, with 18 bases lying between them. There are 15 residues in the CDR3. The germline V gene encodes CDR1 SGHTA and CDR2 FQGNSA. The chain's CDR3 is CASSLAVGSFSDYTF. The CDR3, as DNA: TGTGCCAGCAGCTTAGCTGTCGGGTCGTTTTCGGACTACACCTTC.

To note about this clone: This sample includes further DNA sequences coding for the same CDR3. The CDR3 region is CASSSRNSPLHF. DNA for the CDR3: TGTGCCAGTAGTAGCAGGAACTCACCCCTCCACTTT. This sequence joins TRBV19 and TRBJ1-6; D call uncertain. Germline V CDR1 and CDR2: LNHDA, SQIVND (reference sequence). The CDR3 contains 12 residues. Trimming removed 4 bases at V and 10 bases at J, with 8 bases between.

The V call is TRBV21-1, the J call TRBJ2-1; TRBD2, the D gene given by the table, was not confirmed from the DNA. TRBV21-1 is classified as a pseudogene. This CDR3 has 19 residues. CDR3 bases: TGTGCCAGCAGACTTATAGGCCTAGCGGGGGGCCTACCCTACAATGAGCAGTTCTTC. It translates to CASRLIGLAGGLPYNEQFF.

The V and J genes are TRBV5-1 and TRBJ1-6; D perhaps matches TRBD1 (5 bases). This CDR3 spans 13 amino acids. The V gene's germline CDR1 is SGHRS and CDR2 YFSETQ. The V gene lost 4 bases and the J gene lost 8 bases, with 10 bases spanning the gap. The CDR3: CASSQTEDSPLHF. The CDR3 nucleotides are TGCGCCAGCAGCCAGACAGAAGATTCACCCCTCCACTTT.

The rearrangement uses TRBV10-3 and TRBJ2-2, with 7 nucleotides matching TRBD1. CDR1 and CDR2 from the germline V gene are ENHRY and SYGVKD. The CDR3 totals 14 residues. V shed 11 bases and J 0 bases; nucleotides not matched to a gene: 6. The CDR3 DNA reads TGTGCCCACGCCGGGACAGCGAACACCGGGGAGCTGTTTTTT. Translation: CAHAGTANTGELFF.

V usage is TRBV19 and J usage is TRBJ1-4; no reliable D call. The CDR3 has 14 amino acids. Germline lookup yields CDR1 LNHDA and CDR2 SQIVND (reference sequence). Trimming pared 4 bases from V and 1 base from J, leaving 7 bases between. CDR3 residues: CASSTTLTNEKLFF. The CDR3, as DNA: TGTGCCAGTAGTACGACATTAACTAATGAAAAACTGTTTTTT. Full variable domain (rest looked up from reference TRBV19 and TRBJ1-4): DGGITQSPKYLFRKEGQNVTLSCEQNLNHDAMYWYRQDPGQGLRLIYYSQIVNDFQKGDIAEGYSVSREKKESFPLTVTSAQKNPTAFYLCASSTTLTNEKLFFGSGTQLSVL.

The chain carries TRBV30 and TRBJ1-6, with a weak D call TRBD1 (5 bases). Germline CDR1 reads GTSNPN; CDR2 reads SVGIG (reference sequence). Trimming removed 8 bases at V and 0 bases at J, with 14 bases between. The CDR3 sequence is 15 residues long. The chain's CDR3 is CAGARQSSYNSPLHF. CDR3 in DNA: TGTGCCGGGGCCCGACAGAGCTCCTATAATTCACCCCTCCACTTT.